This TCR beta chain is from a study of cytomegalovirus exposure and HLA in healthy donors. Primers: 60 Vbeta forward and 13 Jbeta reverse. Methods used by the authors: Some 80 million unique TCR beta chains, 9 million to 12 million shared, were counted in a later analysis. Data came from immunoSEQ multiplex PCR; TCRdb stores just in-frame clones and leaves some out. That table is the source of V, J and clone size, and D and trimming were worked out from the DNA. Of 150,000 to 200,000 clones in the sample, over 65% are singletons; the top ten hold 1.4% to 1.5%. The CDR3 runs 16 residues. With 0 bases clipped from V and 4 bases from J, the junction kept 2 bases outside the gene matches. Germline V gene sequence: CDR1 SGHRS, CDR2 YFSETQ.

The V and J genes are TRBV5-1 and TRBJ2-5, with 14 nucleotides matching TRBD2. The sequenced sample consisted of PBMCs. The receptor comes from a man younger than 35 in good health and CMV-seronegative. Written as DNA, the CDR3 is TGCGCCAGCAGCTTGGAAGGGACTAGCGGGGGAGAGACCCAGTACTTC. Its translation is CASSLEGTSGGETQYF.